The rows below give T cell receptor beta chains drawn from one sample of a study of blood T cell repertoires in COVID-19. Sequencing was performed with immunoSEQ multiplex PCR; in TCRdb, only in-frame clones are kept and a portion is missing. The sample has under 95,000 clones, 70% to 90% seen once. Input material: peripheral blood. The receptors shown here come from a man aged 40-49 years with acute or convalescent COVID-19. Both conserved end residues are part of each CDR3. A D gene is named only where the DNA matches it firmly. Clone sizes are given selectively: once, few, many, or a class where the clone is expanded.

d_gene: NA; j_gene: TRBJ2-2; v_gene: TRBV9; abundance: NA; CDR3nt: TGTGCCAGCAGCGTAGCTACCCAGGGCACCGGGGAGCTGTTTTTT; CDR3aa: CASSVATQGTGELFF
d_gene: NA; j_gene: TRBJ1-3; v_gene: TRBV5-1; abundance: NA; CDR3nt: TGCGCCAGCAGCTTGGAAGCGAGCTCTGGAAACACCATATATTTT; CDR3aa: CASSLEASSGNTIYF
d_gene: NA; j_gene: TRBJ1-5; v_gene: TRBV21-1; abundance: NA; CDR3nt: TGTGCCAGCAGCAAAATTAGGCAGGGCTGGCCCCAGCATTTT; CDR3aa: CASSKIRQGWPQHF
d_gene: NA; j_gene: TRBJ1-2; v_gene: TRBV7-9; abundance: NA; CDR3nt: TGTGCCAGCAGCTTGGAGTCTGGGTATGGCTACACCTTC; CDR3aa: CASSLESGYGYTF
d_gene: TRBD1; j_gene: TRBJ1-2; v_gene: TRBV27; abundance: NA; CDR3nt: TGTGCCAGCAGTTCCCGGGACAGGGAGAACTATGGCTACACCTTC; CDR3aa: CASSSRDRENYGYTF
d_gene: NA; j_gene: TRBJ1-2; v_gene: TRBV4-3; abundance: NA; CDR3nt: TGCGCCAGCAGCCAAGATTGGAGGGTGCCCTATGGCTACACCTTC; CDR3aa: CASSQDWRVPYGYTF
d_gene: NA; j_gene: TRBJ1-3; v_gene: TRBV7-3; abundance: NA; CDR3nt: TGTGCCAGCAGCCCCCAGACAGAAGGGAACTCTGGAAACACCATATATTTT; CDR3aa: CASSPQTEGNSGNTIYF
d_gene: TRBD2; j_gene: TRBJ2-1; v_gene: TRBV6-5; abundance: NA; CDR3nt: TGTGCCAGCACCCGAGCGCTAGCGGAACGGGTTGAGCAGTTCTTC; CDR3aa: CASTRALAERVEQFF
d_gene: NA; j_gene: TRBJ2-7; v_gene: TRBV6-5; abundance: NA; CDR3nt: TGTGCCAGCAATCGGGACAACTACGAGCAGTACTTC; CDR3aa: CASNRDNYEQYF
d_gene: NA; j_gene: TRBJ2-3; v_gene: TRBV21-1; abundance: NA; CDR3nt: TGTGCCAGCAGCAAAAGACGGCGAGGGTACATGGATACGCAGTATTTT; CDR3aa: CASSKRRRGYMDTQYF
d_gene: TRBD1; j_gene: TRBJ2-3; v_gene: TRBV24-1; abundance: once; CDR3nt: TGTGCCACCAGTGATTTCCCGGACAGGCATGGGGATACGCAGTATTTT; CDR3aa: CATSDFPDRHGDTQYF
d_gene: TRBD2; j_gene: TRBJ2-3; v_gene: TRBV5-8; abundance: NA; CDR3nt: TGTGCCAGCAGCTTGTTTCTAGCGGGAGGGCCGGGTACGCAGTATTTT; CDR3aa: CASSLFLAGGPGTQYF
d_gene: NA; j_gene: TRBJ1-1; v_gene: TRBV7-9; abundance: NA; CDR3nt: TGTGCCAGCAGCGGGGGAGGGGAGAACACTGAAGCTTTCTTT; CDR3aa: CASSGGGENTEAFF
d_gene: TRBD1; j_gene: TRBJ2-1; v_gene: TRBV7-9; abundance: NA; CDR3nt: TGTGCCAGCAGCTTCGGACAGGGGATGGGCAATGAGCAGTTCTTC; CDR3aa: CASSFGQGMGNEQFF
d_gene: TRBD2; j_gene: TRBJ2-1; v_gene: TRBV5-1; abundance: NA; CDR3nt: TGCGCCAGCAGCCCCCGTCGGACTAGCGGGTCATCGTCCTATGAGCAGTTCTTC; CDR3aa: CASSPRRTSGSSSYEQFF
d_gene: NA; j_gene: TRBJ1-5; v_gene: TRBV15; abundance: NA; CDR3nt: TGTGCCACCAGCAGGACTAGCCAGAGAGACAATCAGCCCCAGCATTTT; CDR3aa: CATSRTSQRDNQPQHF
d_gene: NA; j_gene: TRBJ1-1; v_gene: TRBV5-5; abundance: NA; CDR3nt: TGTGCCAGCAGCTTAAGTAGTCGGACTGAAGCTTTCTTT; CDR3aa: CASSLSSRTEAFF
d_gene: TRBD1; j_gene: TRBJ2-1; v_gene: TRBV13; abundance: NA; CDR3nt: TGTGCCAGCAGCTTAAACCGGGACAGGGGGCAGGATGAGCAGTTCTTC; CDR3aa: CASSLNRDRGQDEQFF
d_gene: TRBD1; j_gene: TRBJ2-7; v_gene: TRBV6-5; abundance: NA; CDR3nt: TGTGCCAGCAGTTTCGCTGGGACAGGGTGGTACGAGCAGTACTTC; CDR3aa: CASSFAGTGWYEQYF
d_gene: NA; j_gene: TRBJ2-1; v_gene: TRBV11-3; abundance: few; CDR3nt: TGTGCCAGCAGCCTTACTAGTAACAATGAGCAGTTCTTC; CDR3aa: CASSLTSNNEQFF
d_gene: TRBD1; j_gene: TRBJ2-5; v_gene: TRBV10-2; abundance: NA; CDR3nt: TGCGCCAGCAGTCGGGTTCCGGGACAGGGGACGGAGACCCAGTACTTC; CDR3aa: CASSRVPGQGTETQYF
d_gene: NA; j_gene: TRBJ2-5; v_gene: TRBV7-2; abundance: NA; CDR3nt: TGTGCCAGCAGCTCCTCGGGGATCCAAGAGACCCAGTACTTC; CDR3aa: CASSSSGIQETQYF
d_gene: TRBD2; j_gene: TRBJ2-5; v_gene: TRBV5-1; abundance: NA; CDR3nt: TGCGCCAGCAGCCTAGCGGGGGGTACCCAAGAGACCCAGTACTTC; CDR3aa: CASSLAGGTQETQYF
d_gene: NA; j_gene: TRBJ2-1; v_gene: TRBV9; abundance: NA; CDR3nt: TGTGCCAGCAGCCCTAGAGGGTCGCTAGCCACCTACAATGAGCAGTTCTTC; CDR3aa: CASSPRGSLATYNEQFF
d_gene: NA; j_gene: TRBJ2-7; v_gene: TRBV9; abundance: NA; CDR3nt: TGTGCCAGCAGCCCCGGTCGGGGGGCCCACGAGCAGTACTTC; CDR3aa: CASSPGRGAHEQYF
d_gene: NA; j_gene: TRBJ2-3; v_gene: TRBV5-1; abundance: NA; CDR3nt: TGCGCCAGCAGCTTGGAAGGAGACGGGGCAGATACGCAGTATTTT; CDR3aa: CASSLEGDGADTQYF
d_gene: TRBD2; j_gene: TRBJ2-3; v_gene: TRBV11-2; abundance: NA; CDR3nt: TGTGCCAGCAGCTTAGGTACTAGCGGGGGACTCACAGATACGCAGTATTTT; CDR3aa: CASSLGTSGGLTDTQYF
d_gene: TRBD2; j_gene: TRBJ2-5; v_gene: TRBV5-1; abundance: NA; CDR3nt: TGCGCCAGCAGACTGAGGGGTAGCGGGAGGCGGGAGACCCAGTACTTC; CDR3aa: CASRLRGSGRRETQYF
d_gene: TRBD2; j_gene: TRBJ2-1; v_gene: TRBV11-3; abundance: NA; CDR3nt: TGTGCCAGCAGCTTAGATCTAGGGACTAGCGGGGGGGGTGAGCAGTTCTTC; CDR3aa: CASSLDLGTSGGGEQFF
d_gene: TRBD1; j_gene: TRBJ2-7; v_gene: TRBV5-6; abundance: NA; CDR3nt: TGTGCCAGCAGCTTGAAGACAGGGCGGTCCTACGAGCAGTACTTC; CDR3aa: CASSLKTGRSYEQYF
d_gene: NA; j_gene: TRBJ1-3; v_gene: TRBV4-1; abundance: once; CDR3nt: TGCGCCAGCAGCCAAGAGGGCAGCTCTGGAAACACCATATATTTT; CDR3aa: CASSQEGSSGNTIYF
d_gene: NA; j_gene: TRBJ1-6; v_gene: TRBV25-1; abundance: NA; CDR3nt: TGTGCCACAGGGAAGCAGGGTAATTCACCCCTCCACTTT; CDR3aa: CATGKQGNSPLHF
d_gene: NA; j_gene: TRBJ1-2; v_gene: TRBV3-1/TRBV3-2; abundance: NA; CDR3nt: TGTGCCAGCAGCCAAGGAGGGTATGGCTACACCTTC; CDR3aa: CASSQGGYGYTF
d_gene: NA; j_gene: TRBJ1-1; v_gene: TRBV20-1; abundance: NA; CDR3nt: TGCAGTGCCCCAGGGATGGGAGCTTTCTTT; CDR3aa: CSAPGMGAFF
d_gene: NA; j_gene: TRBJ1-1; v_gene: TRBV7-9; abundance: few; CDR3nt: TGTGCCAGCGGCCCGACTGGGAACACTGAAGCTTTCTTT; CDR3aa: CASGPTGNTEAFF
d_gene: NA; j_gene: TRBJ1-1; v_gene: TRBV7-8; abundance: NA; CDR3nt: TGTGCCAGCAGCCTAGGGGCCAACACTGAAGCTTTCTTT; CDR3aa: CASSLGANTEAFF